The clone carrying this TCR beta chain has more than one count but fewer than ten. What it recognizes is unknown. A patient was excluded if there was uncontrolled infection, other autoimmune disease, pregnancy or lactation. Per the germline V gene, CDR1 is SGHTA and CDR2 is FQGNSA. The CDR3 loop spans 14 amino acids. V was clipped by 6 bases and J by 5 bases, with 14 bases between them. Regions amplified from RNA transcripts were the TCR beta CDR3 regions. A set of HTBI primers served as the primers for a first-round RT-PCR of the TCR CDR3. TCRdb used MiXCR to reprocess the multiplex PCR reads, holding one entry per CDR3 protein. The sample consists of nearly 750,000 distinct CDR3 sequences, roughly a third of them appearing once. The sample comes from a study of T cells in Graves' hyperthyroidism and ophthalmopathy. Study information: At initial diagnosis, before any treatment had begun, peripheral blood was obtained.

Points from the study as a whole: Most clonotypes expanded in thyroid above 0.001 were likewise present in blood.

The chain joins TRBV7-2 to TRBJ1-5, with D tentatively TRBD1 (6 bases). The sequence was obtained from a middle-aged woman with Graves' hyperthyroidism. Sequencing was done on a sample of blood. CDR3 DNA: TGTGCCAGCAGTCGGAACAGGGTTGATCAGCCCCAGCATTTT. Protein product: CASSRNRVDQPQHF.